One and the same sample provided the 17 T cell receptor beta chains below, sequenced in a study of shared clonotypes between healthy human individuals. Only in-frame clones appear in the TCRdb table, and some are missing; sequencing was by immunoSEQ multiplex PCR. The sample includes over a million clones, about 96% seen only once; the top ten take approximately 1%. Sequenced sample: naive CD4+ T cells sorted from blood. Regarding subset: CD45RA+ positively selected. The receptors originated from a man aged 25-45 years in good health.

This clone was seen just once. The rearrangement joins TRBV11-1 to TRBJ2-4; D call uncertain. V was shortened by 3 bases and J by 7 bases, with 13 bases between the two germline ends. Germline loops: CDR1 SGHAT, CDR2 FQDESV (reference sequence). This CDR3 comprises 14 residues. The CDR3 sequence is CASSLTRVGNIQYF. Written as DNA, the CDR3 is TGTGCCAGCAGCTTGACCCGCGTCGGTAACATTCAGTACTTC. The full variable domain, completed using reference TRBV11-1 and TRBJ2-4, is EAEVAQSPRYKITEKSQAVAFWCDPISGHATLYWYRQILGQGPELLVQFQDESVVDDSQLPKDRFSAERLKGVDSTLKIQPAELGDSAMYLCASSLTRVGNIQYFGAGTRLSVL.

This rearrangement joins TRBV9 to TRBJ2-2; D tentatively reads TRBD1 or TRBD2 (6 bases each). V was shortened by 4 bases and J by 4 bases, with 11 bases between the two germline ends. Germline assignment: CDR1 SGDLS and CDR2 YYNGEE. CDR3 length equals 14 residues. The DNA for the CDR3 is TGTGCCAGCAGCAGAGGGGGGCTCACCGGGGAGCTGTTTTTT. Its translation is CASSRGGLTGELFF.

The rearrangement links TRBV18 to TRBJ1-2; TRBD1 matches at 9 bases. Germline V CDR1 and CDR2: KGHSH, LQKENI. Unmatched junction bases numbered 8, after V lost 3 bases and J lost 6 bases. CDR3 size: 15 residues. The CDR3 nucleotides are TGTGCCAGCTCACCGCTGACAGGGGGATTGGATGGCTACACCTTC. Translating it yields CASSPLTGGLDGYTF.

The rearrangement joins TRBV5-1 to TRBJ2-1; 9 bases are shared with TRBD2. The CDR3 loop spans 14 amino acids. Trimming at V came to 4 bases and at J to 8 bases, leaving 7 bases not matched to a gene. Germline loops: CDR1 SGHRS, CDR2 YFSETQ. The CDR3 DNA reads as TGCGCCAGCAGCCCCTCCGGCGGGGGGGATGAGCAGTTCTTC. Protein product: CASSPSGGGDEQFF.

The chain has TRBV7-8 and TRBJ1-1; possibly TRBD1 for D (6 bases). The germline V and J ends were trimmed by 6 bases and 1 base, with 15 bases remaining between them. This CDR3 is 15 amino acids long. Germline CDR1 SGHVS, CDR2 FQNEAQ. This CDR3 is CASSQGRGANTEAFF. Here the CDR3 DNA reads TGTGCCAGCAGTCAGGGGCGCGGGGCGAACACTGAAGCTTTCTTT. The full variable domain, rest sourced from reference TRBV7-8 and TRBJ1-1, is GAGVSQSPRYKVAKRGQDVALRCDPISGHVSLFWYQQALGQGPEFLTYFQNEAQLDKSGLPSDRFFAERPEGSVSTLKIQRTQQEDSAVYLCASSQGRGANTEAFFGQGTRLTVV.

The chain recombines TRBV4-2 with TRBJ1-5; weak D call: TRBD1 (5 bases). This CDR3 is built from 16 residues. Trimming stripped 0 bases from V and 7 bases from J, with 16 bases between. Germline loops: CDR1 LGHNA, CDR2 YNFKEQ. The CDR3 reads CASSQEGGQGRQPQHF. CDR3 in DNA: TGTGCCAGCAGCCAAGAAGGAGGGCAGGGAAGACAGCCCCAGCATTTT.

The CDR3 sequence is CASSLGQDQPQHF. The CDR3 bases are TGTGCCAGCAGCCTAGGACAGGATCAGCCCCAGCATTTT. V and J are TRBV7-7 and TRBJ1-5, with 7 bases lining up with TRBD1. Germline trimming cut 5 bases from V and 5 bases from J; bases unmatched to any gene: 3. The CDR3 is made up of 13 amino acids. Germline CDR1 reads SSHAT; CDR2 reads FNYEAQ (reference sequence).

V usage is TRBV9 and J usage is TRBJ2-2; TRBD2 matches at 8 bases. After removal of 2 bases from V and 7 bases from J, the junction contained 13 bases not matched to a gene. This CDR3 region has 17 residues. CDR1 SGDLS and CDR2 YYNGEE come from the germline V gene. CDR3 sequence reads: CASSVLTGTRLGGELFF. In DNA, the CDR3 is TGTGCCAGCAGCGTTCTAACCGGGACTAGGCTTGGCGGGGAGCTGTTTTTT.

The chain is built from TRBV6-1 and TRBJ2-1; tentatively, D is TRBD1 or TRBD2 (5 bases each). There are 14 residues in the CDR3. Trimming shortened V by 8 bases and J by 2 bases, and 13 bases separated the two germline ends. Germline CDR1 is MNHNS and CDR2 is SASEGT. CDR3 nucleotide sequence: TGTGCCAGCTCAATGACGGGACCCTACAATGAGCAGTTCTTC. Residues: CASSMTGPYNEQFF.

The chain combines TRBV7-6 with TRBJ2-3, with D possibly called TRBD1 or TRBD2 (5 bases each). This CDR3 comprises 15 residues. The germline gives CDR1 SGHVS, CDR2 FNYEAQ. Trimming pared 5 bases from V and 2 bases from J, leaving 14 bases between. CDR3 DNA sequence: TGTGCCAGCAGCCCTCGGCCGGGGCCCACAGATACGCAGTATTTT. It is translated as CASSPRPGPTDTQYF.

The CDR3 DNA follows: TGTGCCAGCAGCTTAGAACCAGGGGGCGCGGATACGCAGTATTTT. Its protein product is CASSLEPGGADTQYF. The chain joins TRBV11-2 to TRBJ2-3; the match to TRBD1 covers 8 bases. The CDR3 consists of 15 residues. Germline CDR1 and CDR2: SGHAT and FQNNGV. After removal of 0 bases from V and 6 bases from J, the junction contained 5 bases not matched to a gene.

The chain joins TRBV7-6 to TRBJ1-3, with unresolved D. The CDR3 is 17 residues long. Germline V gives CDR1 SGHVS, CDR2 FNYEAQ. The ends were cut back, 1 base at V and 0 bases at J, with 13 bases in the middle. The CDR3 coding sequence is TGTGCCAGCAGCTTAGTATCTTTGAGAAACTCTGGAAACACCATATATTTT. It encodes CASSLVSLRNSGNTIYF.

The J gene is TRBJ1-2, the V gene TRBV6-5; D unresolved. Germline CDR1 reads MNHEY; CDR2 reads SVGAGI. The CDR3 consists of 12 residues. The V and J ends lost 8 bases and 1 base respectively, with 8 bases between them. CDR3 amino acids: CASRPVNYGYTF. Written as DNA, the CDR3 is TGTGCCAGCCGTCCAGTTAACTATGGCTACACCTTC.

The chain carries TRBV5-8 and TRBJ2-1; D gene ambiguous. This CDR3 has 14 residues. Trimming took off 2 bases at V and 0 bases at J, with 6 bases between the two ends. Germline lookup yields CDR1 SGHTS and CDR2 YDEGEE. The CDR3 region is CASSFLSSYNEQFF. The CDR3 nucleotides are TGTGCCAGCAGCTTTTTGAGCTCCTACAATGAGCAGTTCTTC.

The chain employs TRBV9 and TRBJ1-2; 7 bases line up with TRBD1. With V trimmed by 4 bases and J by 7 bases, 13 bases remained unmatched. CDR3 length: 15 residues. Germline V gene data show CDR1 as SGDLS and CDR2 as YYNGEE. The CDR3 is CASSPRGQGEGGYTF. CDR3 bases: TGTGCCAGCAGCCCGAGGGGTCAGGGGGAGGGTGGCTACACCTTC. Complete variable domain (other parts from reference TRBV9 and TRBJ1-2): DSGVTQTPKHLITATGQRVTLRCSPRSGDLSVYWYQQSLDQGLQFLIQYYNGEERAKGNILERFSAQQFPDLHSELNLSSLELGDSALYFCASSPRGQGEGGYTFGSGTRLTVV.

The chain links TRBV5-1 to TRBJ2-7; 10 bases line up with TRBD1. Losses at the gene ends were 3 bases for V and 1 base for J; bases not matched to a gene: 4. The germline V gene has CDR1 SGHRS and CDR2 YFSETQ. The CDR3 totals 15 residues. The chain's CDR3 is CASSSMGQGSYEQYF. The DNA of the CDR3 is TGCGCCAGCAGCTCCATGGGACAGGGGTCCTACGAGCAGTACTTC.

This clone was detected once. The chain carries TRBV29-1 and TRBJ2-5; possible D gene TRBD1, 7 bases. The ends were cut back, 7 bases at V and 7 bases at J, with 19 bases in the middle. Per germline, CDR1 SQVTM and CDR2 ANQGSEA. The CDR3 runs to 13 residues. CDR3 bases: TGCAGCGCTGCGGGACAGACAGGAGGGACCCAGTACTTC. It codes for CSAAGQTGGTQYF. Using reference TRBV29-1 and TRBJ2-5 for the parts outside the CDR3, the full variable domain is SAVISQKPSRDICQRGTSLTIQCQVDSQVTMMFWYRQQPGQSLTLIATANQGSEATYESGFVIDKFPISRPNLTFSTLTVSNMSPEDSSIYLCSAAGQTGGTQYFGPGTRLLVL.